What follows are 20 T cell receptor beta chains derived from one specimen sequenced in a study of a mutant IDH1 vaccine in newly diagnosed glioma. TCRdb's copy holds only in-frame clones and misses some; the assay was immunoSEQ multiplex PCR. Of about 25,000 clones in the sample, 93% were seen once. Time point noted: baseline, week 1 (first vaccination visit). The sample's treatment: pre-vaccination baseline after standard-of-care therapy. This sample comprised PBMCs, obtained from a glioma patient treated with radiotherapy, temozolomide or both. The receptors derive from a man aged 40-49 years with glioma.

This chain uses TRBV6-4 with TRBJ2-3; 10 bases agree with TRBD2. V trimming: 0 bases; J trimming: 1 base; junction bases outside the gene matches: 1. Germline V gene lookup returns CDR1 MRHNA and CDR2 SNTAGT. The CDR3 runs to 16 residues. The CDR3 DNA is TGTGCCAGCAGTGACTCCGGGACTAGCGGCACAGATACGCAGTATTTT. It encodes CASSDSGTSGTDTQYF.

J is TRBJ1-1 and V is TRBV27; 8 bases are shared with TRBD1. Germline trimming cut 7 bases from V and 5 bases from J; bases unmatched to any gene: 9. The CDR3 consists of 14 residues. Germline CDR1 MNHEY, CDR2 SMNVEV (reference sequence). CDR3 loop: CASKLQGAKTEAFF. The CDR3 DNA reads as TGTGCCAGCAAGCTCCAGGGGGCGAAGACTGAAGCTTTCTTT.

This clone appeared once. The chain combines TRBV6-5 with TRBJ2-7; D may be TRBD1 (5 bases). The germline V and J ends were trimmed by 0 bases and 0 bases, with 12 bases remaining between them. Per germline, CDR1 MNHEY and CDR2 SVGAGI. This CDR3 contains 16 residues. CDR3 loop: CASSYSAGPSSYEQYF. The CDR3 nucleotides read TGTGCCAGCAGTTACTCGGCAGGGCCGAGCTCCTACGAGCAGTACTTC.

This clone was counted only a few times. The genes are TRBV4-3 and TRBJ1-2; D gene unclear. With 0 bases removed from V and 1 base from J, the gap between germline ends came to 0 bases. This CDR3 is built from 12 residues. Germline CDR1 is LGHNA and CDR2 is YSLEER. In DNA, the CDR3 is TGCGCCAGCAGCCAAGATAACTATGGCTACACCTTC. It codes for CASSQDNYGYTF.

The chain has TRBV19 and TRBJ2-3; D call uncertain. Trimming pared 7 bases from V and 2 bases from J, leaving 7 bases between. The germline gives CDR1 LNHDA, CDR2 SQIVND (reference sequence). The CDR3 runs to 12 residues. The DNA of the CDR3 is TGTGCCAGTATGCACTACACAGATACGCAGTATTTT. Translated: CASMHYTDTQYF.

V is TRBV27 and J is TRBJ1-2; TRBD1 agrees at 7 bases. V lost 5 bases and J lost 4; bases outside the gene matches: 4. Germline CDR1 MNHEY, CDR2 SMNVEV (reference sequence). The length of the CDR3 is 13 residues. In DNA form, the CDR3 reads TGTGCCAGCAGTATCGGGACAGCCTATGGCTACACCTTC. Its translation: CASSIGTAYGYTF.

This clone appeared a few times. The chain has TRBV5-4 and TRBJ2-7; D call uncertain. The CDR3 sequence is 13 residues long. Per the germline V gene, CDR1 is SGHNT and CDR2 is YYREEE (reference sequence). Trimming pared 5 bases from V and 0 bases from J, leaving 9 bases between. For the CDR3, the DNA is TGTGCCAGCAGTGGGAATAGCTCCTACGAGCAGTACTTC. Translating it yields CASSGNSSYEQYF.

The chain employs TRBV7-8 and TRBJ2-3; 12 nucleotides agree with TRBD2. The CDR3 length is 16 residues. The V and J ends lost 1 base and 5 bases, in that order; junction bases with no gene match: 4. From germline, CDR1 is SGHVS and CDR2 FQNEAQ. The CDR3 loop is CASSLGASGRGDTQYF. In DNA, the CDR3 is TGTGCCAGCAGCTTAGGGGCTAGCGGGAGGGGAGATACGCAGTATTTT.

V usage is TRBV5-1 and J usage is TRBJ1-1, with 8 bases lining up with TRBD1. CDR3 length: 16 amino acids. J gave up 0 bases and V 2 bases, and 6 bases lay outside the gene matches. The germline V gene has CDR1 SGHRS and CDR2 YFSETQ. Here the CDR3 reads CASSLSSGGLNTEAFF. The DNA of the CDR3 is TGCGCCAGCAGCTTATCATCAGGGGGCCTGAACACTGAAGCTTTCTTT.

The rearrangement links TRBV5-1 to TRBJ2-5; TRBD2 agrees at 9 bases. Germline trimming cut 2 bases from V and 5 bases from J; bases unmatched to any gene: 10. Germline V lookup: CDR1 SGHRS, CDR2 YFSETQ. This CDR3 is 16 amino acids long. As DNA, the CDR3 is TGCGCCAGCAGCTTAATAGCGGGAGTAGGGTTGGAGACCCAGTACTTC. The encoded protein is CASSLIAGVGLETQYF.

The chain couples TRBV11-3 to TRBJ1-4; D gene unclear. This CDR3 is built from 14 residues. Trimming took off 5 bases at V and 7 bases at J, with 14 bases between the two ends. Germline CDR1 is SGHNT and CDR2 is YENEEA. CDR3 nucleotides: TGTGCCAGCAGCATCCGGGATTCGTCTGAAAAACTGTTTTTT. Encoded protein: CASSIRDSSEKLFF.

The V and J genes are TRBV15 and TRBJ2-7; 11 positions agree with TRBD1. V lost 0 bases to trimming and J lost 6 bases; unmatched junction nucleotides: 4. In germline, CDR1 is LNHNV, CDR2 YYDKDF (reference sequence). The CDR3 totals 15 residues. This chain's CDR3 is CATSRETGTGGEQYF. CDR3 sequence (DNA): TGTGCCACCAGCAGAGAGACGGGGACAGGGGGCGAGCAGTACTTC.

DNA of the CDR3: TGTGCCAGCAGCGAGACAGGGGGCGGCTTTAGCAATCAGCCCCAGCATTTT. Protein sequence: CASSETGGGFSNQPQHF. The V and J genes are TRBV7-9 and TRBJ1-5; 10 bases line up with TRBD1. V dropped 5 bases and J dropped 0; count of bases not matched to a gene: 7. The CDR3 contains 17 residues. CDR1 and CDR2 (germline): SEHNR, FQNEAQ (reference sequence).

V gene TRBV2 combines with J gene TRBJ1-3; unclear D gene. The CDR3 has 14 residues. Trimming took off 6 bases at V and 0 bases at J, with 9 bases between the two ends. CDR1 and CDR2 from the germline V gene are SNHLY and FYNNEI. In DNA form, the CDR3 reads TGTGCCAGCAGCCAGGCTAACTCTGGAAACACCATATATTTT. Its translation is CASSQANSGNTIYF.

The rearrangement uses TRBV30 and TRBJ1-1; no clear D gene. The CDR3 totals 11 residues. Per the germline V gene, CDR1 is GTSNPN and CDR2 is SVGIG (reference sequence). Trimming took 1 base from V and 3 from J, leaving 3 bases between them. CDR3: CAWSAHTEAFF. The CDR3 nucleotides are TGTGCCTGGAGTGCACACACTGAAGCTTTCTTT. Complete variable domain (other parts from reference TRBV30 and TRBJ1-1): SQTIHQWPATLVQPVGSPLSLECTVEGTSNPNLYWYRQAAGRGLQLLFYSVGIGQISSEVPQNLSASRPQDRQFILSSKKLLLSDSGFYLCAWSAHTEAFFGQGTRLTVV.

The chain carries TRBV11-1 and TRBJ2-3; D gene uncertain. This CDR3 comprises 15 residues. The ends were cut back, 1 base at V and 5 bases at J, with 13 bases in the middle. CDR1 and CDR2 (germline): SGHAT, FQDESV (reference sequence). CDR3 sequence reads: CASSLGSTQRDTQYF. CDR3 in DNA: TGTGCCAGCAGCTTAGGGTCGACCCAAAGAGATACGCAGTATTTT.

V is TRBV7-2 and J is TRBJ2-2; D call uncertain. V lost 0 bases, J lost 2 bases, and 7 bases lay in between. The CDR3 is 15 residues long. The germline V gene has CDR1 SGHTA and CDR2 FQGNSA. In DNA, the CDR3 is TGTGCCAGCAGCTTAGCGGTCTCCAACACCGGGGAGCTGTTTTTT. Its protein product is CASSLAVSNTGELFF.

The chain couples TRBV18 to TRBJ1-5, with D possibly being TRBD1 (6 bases). The V gene lost 3 bases and the J gene lost 5 bases, with 20 bases spanning the gap. Germline V gene data show CDR1 as KGHSH and CDR2 as LQKENI. This CDR3 contains 17 residues. The CDR3 DNA reads TGTGCCAGCTCACCTTTCCGGCCGGGACACGGGGATCAGCCCCAGCATTTT. It encodes CASSPFRPGHGDQPQHF.

This rearrangement joins TRBV29-1 to TRBJ2-1, with 10 bases fitting TRBD1. CDR3 length: 14 residues. Germline CDR1 reads SQVTM; CDR2 reads ANQGSEA. V gave up 3 bases and J gave up 3 bases; unmatched junction bases: 2. The CDR3 DNA reads as TGCAGCGTTGAGGGGGACAGGGGCTACAATGAGCAGTTCTTC. This gives the protein CSVEGDRGYNEQFF.

The CDR3 DNA reads as TGCGCCAGCAGCCACCTAAGGGTAGATACGCAGTATTTT. Translated, it gives CASSHLRVDTQYF. The V call is TRBV4-1, the J call TRBJ2-3; no reliable D call. The V end lost 3 bases, the J end lost 5 bases, and 9 bases lay between the germline ends. The CDR3 covers 13 residues. Germline V CDR1 and CDR2: MGHRA, YSYEKL.